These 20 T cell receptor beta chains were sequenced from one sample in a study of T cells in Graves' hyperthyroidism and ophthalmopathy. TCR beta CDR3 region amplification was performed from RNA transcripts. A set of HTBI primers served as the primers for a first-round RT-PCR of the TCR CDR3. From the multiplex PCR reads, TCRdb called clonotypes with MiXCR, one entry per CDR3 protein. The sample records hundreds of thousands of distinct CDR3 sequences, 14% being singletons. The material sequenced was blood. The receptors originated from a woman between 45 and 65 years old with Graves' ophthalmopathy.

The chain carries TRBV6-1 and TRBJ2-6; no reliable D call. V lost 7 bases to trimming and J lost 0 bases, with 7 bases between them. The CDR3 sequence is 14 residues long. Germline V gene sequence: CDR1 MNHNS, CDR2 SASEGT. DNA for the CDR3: TGTGCCAGCACCCTAGACTCTGGGGCCAACGTCCTGACTTTC. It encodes CASTLDSGANVLTF.

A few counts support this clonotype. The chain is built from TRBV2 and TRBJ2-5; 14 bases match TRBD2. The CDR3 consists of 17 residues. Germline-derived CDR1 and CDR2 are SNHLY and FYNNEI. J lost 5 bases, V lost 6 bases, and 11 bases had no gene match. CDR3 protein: CASRGRLAGGVPETQYF. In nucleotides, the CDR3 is TGTGCCAGCAGAGGACGACTAGCGGGAGGGGTACCTGAGACCCAGTACTTC.

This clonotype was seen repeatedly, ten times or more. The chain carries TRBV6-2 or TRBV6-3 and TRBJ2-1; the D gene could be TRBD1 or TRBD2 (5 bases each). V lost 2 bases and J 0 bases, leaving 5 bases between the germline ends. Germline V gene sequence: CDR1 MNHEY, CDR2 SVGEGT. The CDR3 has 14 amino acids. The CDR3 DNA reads TGTGCCAGCAGTTACGGGACCTCCTACAATGAGCAGTTCTTC. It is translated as CASSYGTSYNEQFF.

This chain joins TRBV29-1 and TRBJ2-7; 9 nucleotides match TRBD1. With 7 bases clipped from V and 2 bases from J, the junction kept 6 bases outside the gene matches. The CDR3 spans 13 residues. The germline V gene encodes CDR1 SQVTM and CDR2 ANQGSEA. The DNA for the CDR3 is TGCAGCGCAGACAGGGGGGTTGCCTACGAGCAGTACTTC. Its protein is CSADRGVAYEQYF.

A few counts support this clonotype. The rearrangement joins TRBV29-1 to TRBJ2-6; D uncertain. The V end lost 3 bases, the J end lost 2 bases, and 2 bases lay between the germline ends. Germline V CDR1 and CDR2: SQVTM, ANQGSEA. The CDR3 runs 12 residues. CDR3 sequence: CSVETGANVLTF. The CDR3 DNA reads TGCAGCGTTGAGACTGGGGCCAACGTCCTGACTTTC.

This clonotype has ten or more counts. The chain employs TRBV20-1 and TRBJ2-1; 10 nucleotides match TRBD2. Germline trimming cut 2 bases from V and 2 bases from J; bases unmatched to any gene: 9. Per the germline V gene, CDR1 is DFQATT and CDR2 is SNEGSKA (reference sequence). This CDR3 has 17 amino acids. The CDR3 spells CSARPLGAGGTYNEQFF. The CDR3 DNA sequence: TGCAGTGCTAGACCCCTCGGAGCGGGAGGGACCTACAATGAGCAGTTCTTC.

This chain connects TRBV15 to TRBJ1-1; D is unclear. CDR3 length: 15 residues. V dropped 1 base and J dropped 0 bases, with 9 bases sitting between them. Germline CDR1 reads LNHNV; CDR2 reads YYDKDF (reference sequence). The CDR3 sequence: CATSRAGSLNTEAFF. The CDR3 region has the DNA TGTGCCACCAGCAGAGCCGGGTCATTGAACACTGAAGCTTTCTTT.

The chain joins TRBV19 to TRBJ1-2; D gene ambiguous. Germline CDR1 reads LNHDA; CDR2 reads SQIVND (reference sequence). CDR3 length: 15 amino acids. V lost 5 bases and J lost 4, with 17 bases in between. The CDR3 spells CASSSSGRTLYGYTF. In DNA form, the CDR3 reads TGTGCCAGTAGTTCGAGCGGACGGACTCTCTATGGCTACACCTTC.

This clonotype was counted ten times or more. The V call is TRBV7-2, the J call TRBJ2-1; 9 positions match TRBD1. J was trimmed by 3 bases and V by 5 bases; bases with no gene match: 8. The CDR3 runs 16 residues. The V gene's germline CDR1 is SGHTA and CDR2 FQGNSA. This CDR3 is CASSVKQGALYNEQFF. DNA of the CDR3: TGTGCCAGCAGCGTCAAACAGGGGGCTCTCTACAATGAGCAGTTCTTC.

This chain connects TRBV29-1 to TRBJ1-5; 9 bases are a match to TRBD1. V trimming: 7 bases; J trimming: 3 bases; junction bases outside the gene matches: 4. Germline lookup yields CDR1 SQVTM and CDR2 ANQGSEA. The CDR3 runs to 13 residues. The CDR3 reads CSARTGDNQPQHF. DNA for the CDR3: TGCAGCGCTAGGACAGGGGACAATCAGCCCCAGCATTTT.

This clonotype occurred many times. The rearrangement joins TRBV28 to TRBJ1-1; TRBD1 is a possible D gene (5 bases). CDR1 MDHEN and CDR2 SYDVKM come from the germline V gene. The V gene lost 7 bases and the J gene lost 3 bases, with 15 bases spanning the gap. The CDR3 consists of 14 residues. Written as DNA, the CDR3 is TGTGCCAGCATGGTGCGGGGCGTGTACACTGAAGCTTTCTTT. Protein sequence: CASMVRGVYTEAFF.

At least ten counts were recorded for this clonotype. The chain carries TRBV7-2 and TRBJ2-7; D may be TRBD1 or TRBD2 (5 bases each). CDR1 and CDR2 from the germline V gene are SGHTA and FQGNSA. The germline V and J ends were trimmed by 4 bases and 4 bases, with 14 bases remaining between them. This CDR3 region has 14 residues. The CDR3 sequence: CASSSPGTDYEQYF. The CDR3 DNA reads TGTGCCAGCAGCTCCCCAGGGACGGATTACGAGCAGTACTTC.

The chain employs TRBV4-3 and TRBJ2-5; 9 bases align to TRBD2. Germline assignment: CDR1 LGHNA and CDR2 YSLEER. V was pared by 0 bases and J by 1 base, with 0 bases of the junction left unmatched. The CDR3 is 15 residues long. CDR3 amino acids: CASSQEGLAQETQYF. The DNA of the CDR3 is TGCGCCAGCAGCCAAGAGGGACTAGCCCAAGAGACCCAGTACTTC.

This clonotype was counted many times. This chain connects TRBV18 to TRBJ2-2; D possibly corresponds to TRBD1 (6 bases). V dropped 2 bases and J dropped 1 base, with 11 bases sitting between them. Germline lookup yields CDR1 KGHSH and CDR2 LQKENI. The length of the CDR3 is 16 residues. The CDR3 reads CASSPSRQENTGELFF. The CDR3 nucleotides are TGTGCCAGCTCACCATCCCGACAGGAGAACACCGGGGAGCTGTTTTTT.

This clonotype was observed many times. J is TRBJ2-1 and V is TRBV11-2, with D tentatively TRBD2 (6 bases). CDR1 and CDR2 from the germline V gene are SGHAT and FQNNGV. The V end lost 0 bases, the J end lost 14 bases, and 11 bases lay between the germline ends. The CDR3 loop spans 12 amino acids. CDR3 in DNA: TGTGCCAGCAGCTTAGATCGGTTAGCGGAGTTCTTC. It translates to CASSLDRLAEFF. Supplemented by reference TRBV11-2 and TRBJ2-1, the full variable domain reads EAGVAQSPRYKIIEKRQSVAFWCNPISGHATLYWYQQILGQGPKLLIQFQNNGVVDDSQLPKDRFSAERLKGVDSTLKIQPAKLEDSAVYLCASSLDRLAEFFGPGTRLTVL.

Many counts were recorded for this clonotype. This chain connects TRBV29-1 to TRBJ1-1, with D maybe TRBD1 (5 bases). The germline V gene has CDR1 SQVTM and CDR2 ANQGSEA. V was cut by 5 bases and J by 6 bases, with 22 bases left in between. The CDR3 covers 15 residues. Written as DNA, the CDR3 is TGCAGCGTTCACCGTGGGGGGAACCGAGCCCCTGAAGCTTTCTTT. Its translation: CSVHRGGNRAPEAFF.

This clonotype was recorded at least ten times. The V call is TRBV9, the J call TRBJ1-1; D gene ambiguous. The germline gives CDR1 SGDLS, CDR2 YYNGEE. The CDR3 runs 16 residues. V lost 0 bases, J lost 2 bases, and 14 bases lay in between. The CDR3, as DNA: TGTGCCAGCAGCGTAGCGAACACGTACCTTAACACTGAAGCTTTCTTT. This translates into CASSVANTYLNTEAFF.

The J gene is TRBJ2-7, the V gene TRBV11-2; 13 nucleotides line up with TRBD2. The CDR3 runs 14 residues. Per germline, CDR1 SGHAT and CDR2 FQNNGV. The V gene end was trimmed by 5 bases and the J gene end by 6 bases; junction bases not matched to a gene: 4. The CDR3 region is CASSPTSGRTEQYF. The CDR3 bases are TGTGCCAGCAGCCCGACTAGCGGGAGGACCGAGCAGTACTTC.

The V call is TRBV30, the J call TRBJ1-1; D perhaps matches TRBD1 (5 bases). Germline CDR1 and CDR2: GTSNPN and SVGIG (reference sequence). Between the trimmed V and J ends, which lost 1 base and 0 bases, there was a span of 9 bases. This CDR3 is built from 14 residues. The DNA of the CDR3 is TGTGCCTGGAGTGCAGGGATAATGAACACTGAAGCTTTCTTT. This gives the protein CAWSAGIMNTEAFF.

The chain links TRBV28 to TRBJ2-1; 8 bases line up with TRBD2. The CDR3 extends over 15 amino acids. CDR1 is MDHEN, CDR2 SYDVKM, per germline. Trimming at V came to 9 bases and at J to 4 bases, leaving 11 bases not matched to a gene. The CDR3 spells CASRDSGIGYNEQFF. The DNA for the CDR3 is TGTGCCAGTAGAGATAGCGGGATCGGATACAATGAGCAGTTCTTC.